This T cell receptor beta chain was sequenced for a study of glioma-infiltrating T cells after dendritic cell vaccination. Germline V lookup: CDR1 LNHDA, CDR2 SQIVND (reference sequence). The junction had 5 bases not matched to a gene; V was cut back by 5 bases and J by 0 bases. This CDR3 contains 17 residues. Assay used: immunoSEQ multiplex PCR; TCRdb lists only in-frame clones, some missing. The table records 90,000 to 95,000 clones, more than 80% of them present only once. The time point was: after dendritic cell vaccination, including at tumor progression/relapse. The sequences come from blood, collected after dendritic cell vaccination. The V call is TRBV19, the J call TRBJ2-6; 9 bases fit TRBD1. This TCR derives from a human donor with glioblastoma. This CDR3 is CASSSGTGTSGANVLTF. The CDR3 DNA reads TGTGCCAGTAGTTCCGGGACAGGGACCTCTGGGGCCAACGTCCTGACTTTC. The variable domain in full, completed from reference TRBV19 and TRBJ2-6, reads DGGITQSPKYLFRKEGQNVTLSCEQNLNHDAMYWYRQDPGQGLRLIYYSQIVNDFQKGDIAEGYSVSREKKESFPLTVTSAQKNPTAFYLCASSSGTGTSGANVLTFGAGSRLTVL.